Each of the 13 T cell receptor beta chains below was sequenced from the same sample in a study of blood T cell repertoires in COVID-19. Measured with immunoSEQ multiplex PCR; TCRdb has only the in-frame clones, and not every one. The sample lists about 410,000 clones, roughly 89% occurring once. Sequencing was performed on PBMCs or T cells enriched from blood (not recorded which). The receptors originated from a woman in her twenties or thirties who had recovered from COVID-19.

This sequence joins TRBV7-9 and TRBJ1-1, with 7 bases that match TRBD1. This CDR3 has 15 amino acids. V lost 5 bases and J lost 3; bases outside the gene matches: 9. Germline CDR1 SEHNR, CDR2 FQNEAQ (reference sequence). This CDR3 reads CASSMTGSSDTEAFF. CDR3 DNA: TGTGCCAGCAGCATGACAGGGAGTTCGGACACTGAAGCTTTCTTT.

The chain links TRBV28 to TRBJ1-6; TRBD1 agrees at 9 bases. V lost 7 bases and J lost 8; bases outside the gene matches: 6. The germline V gene has CDR1 MDHEN and CDR2 SYDVKM. This CDR3 region has 14 residues. Here the CDR3 reads CASTEGQGYSPLHF. CDR3 nucleotides: TGTGCCAGCACCGAGGGACAGGGATATTCACCCCTCCACTTT.

The chain links TRBV6-5 to TRBJ1-3, with D unresolved. V lost 8 bases and J lost 4, with 6 bases in between. The CDR3 loop spans 11 amino acids. Germline loops: CDR1 MNHEY, CDR2 SVGAGI. The CDR3 coding sequence is TGTGCCAGCTTTCTAGGAAACACCATATATTTT. This translates into CASFLGNTIYF.

V usage is TRBV7-8 and J usage is TRBJ1-5, with D maybe TRBD1 (5 bases). The CDR3 length is 17 residues. V lost 1 base to trimming and J lost 1 base, with 14 bases between them. Looked up from germline, CDR1 is SGHVS and CDR2 is FQNEAQ. Here the CDR3 reads CASSLVVTRVSNQPQHF. As DNA, the CDR3 is TGTGCCAGCAGCTTAGTGGTGACCAGGGTAAGCAATCAGCCCCAGCATTTT.

The chain is built from TRBV5-1 and TRBJ1-1; D perhaps matches TRBD1 (5 bases). CDR1 SGHRS and CDR2 YFSETQ come from the germline V gene. CDR3 length: 15 residues. Trimming removed 4 bases from V and 4 bases from J, with 17 bases in between. In nucleotides, the CDR3 is TGCGCCAGCAGCCCCTCGGGGGGGAGGCTCACTGAAGCTTTCTTT. Translation gives CASSPSGGRLTEAFF.

J is TRBJ2-7 and V is TRBV27, with D tentatively TRBD2 (7 bases). The CDR3 is made up of 15 amino acids. Per the germline V gene, CDR1 is MNHEY and CDR2 is SMNVEV (reference sequence). V gave up 7 bases and J gave up 0 bases, with 16 bases separating them. The CDR3 loop reads CASTRGGDPSYEQYF. The CDR3 DNA follows: TGTGCCAGCACCAGAGGGGGGGACCCCTCCTACGAGCAGTACTTC.

The gene calls are TRBV4-2 and TRBJ1-6; TRBD1 agrees at 7 bases. After removal of 1 base from V and 7 bases from J, the junction contained 7 bases not matched to a gene. Germline V gene data show CDR1 as LGHNA and CDR2 as YNFKEQ. The CDR3 is made up of 16 amino acids. The CDR3 DNA reads TGTGCCAGCAGCCAAGGGACAGGTTCGGGGAATTCACCCCTCCACTTT. It encodes CASSQGTGSGNSPLHF.

This CDR3 reads CASSKPGQGNSPLHF. CDR3 coding DNA: TGTGCCAGCAGTAAACCGGGACAGGGTAATTCACCCCTCCACTTT. The V call is TRBV6-5, the J call TRBJ1-6, with 9 bases fitting TRBD1. The CDR3 has 15 amino acids. Germline CDR1 MNHEY, CDR2 SVGAGI. Germline trimming cut 5 bases from V and 6 bases from J; bases unmatched to any gene: 5.

This clone was counted only a few times. This rearrangement joins TRBV6-5 to TRBJ1-4, with D uncertain. Germline V gives CDR1 MNHEY, CDR2 SVGAGI. CDR3 size: 14 residues. Trimming took 5 bases from V and 4 from J, leaving 11 bases between them. CDR3 loop: CASSRTKSNEKLFF. In DNA form, the CDR3 reads TGTGCCAGCAGTCGAACGAAGAGTAATGAAAAACTGTTTTTT.

This sequence joins TRBV3-1 (or the pseudogene TRBV3-2) and TRBJ1-1, with TRBD1 identical over 7 bases. The CDR3 has 14 residues. The V segment lost 4 bases and the J segment 11 bases; nucleotides outside the gene matches: 13. Germline V lookup: CDR1 LGHDT, CDR2 YNNKEL (reference sequence). The CDR3 region is CASSRRQGWGWAFF. In DNA form, the CDR3 reads TGTGCCAGCAGCCGAAGACAGGGATGGGGTTGGGCTTTCTTT.

The chain joins TRBV5-6 to TRBJ1-5; 8 bases match TRBD1. CDR1 is SGHDT and CDR2 is YYEEEE in the germline V gene. The trim removed 2 bases at V and 6 bases at J, leaving 10 bases unmatched. The length of the CDR3 is 16 residues. In DNA form, the CDR3 reads TGTGCCAGCAGCTTATGGGGAGGACAGGGCGGTCAGCCCCAGCATTTT. Its protein is CASSLWGGQGGQPQHF.

V gene TRBV5-8 combines with J gene TRBJ1-1; D is possibly TRBD1 (5 bases). Germline CDR1 reads SGHTS; CDR2 reads YDEGEE. Trimming cost V 4 bases and J 0 bases, with 13 bases left between them. The CDR3 consists of 15 residues. The CDR3 region is CASSPGVRLNTEAFF. CDR3 coding DNA: TGTGCCAGCAGCCCGGGGGTCAGATTGAACACTGAAGCTTTCTTT.

This chain connects TRBV19 to TRBJ1-2, with 7 bases identical to TRBD1. With 5 bases clipped from V and 8 bases from J, the junction kept 11 bases outside the gene matches. The germline V gene has CDR1 LNHDA and CDR2 SQIVND (reference sequence). The CDR3 contains 14 residues. The CDR3 coding sequence is TGTGCCAGTAGTCCGCCCGACAGGGCCGGCGGCTACACCTTC. The encoded protein is CASSPPDRAGGYTF.